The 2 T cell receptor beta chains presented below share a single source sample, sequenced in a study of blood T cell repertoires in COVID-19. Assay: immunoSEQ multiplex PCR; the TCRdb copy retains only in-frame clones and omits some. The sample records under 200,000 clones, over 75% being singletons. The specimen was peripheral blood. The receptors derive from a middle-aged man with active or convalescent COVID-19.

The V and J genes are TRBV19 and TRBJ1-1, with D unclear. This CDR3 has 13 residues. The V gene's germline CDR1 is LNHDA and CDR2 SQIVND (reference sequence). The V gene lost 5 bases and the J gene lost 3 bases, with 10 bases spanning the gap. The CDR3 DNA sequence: TGTGCCAGTAGTCCCCGGCGGTACACTGAAGCTTTCTTT. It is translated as CASSPRRYTEAFF.

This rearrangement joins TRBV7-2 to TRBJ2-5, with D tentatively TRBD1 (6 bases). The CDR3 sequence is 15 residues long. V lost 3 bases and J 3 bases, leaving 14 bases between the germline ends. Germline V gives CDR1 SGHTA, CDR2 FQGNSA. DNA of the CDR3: TGTGCCAGCAGCTTTCCCTTCGGACAGAAAGAGACCCAGTACTTC. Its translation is CASSFPFGQKETQYF.